These 28 T cell receptor beta chains came from one sample sequenced in a study of PD-1 blockade in classical Hodgkin lymphoma. Measured with immunoSEQ multiplex PCR; TCRdb has only the in-frame clones, and not every one. Here the sample spans under 100,000 clones, approximately 80% being singletons. Every patient relapsed after autologous stem cell transplantation, and brentuximab vedotin exposure varied. The input for sequencing was peripheral blood mononuclear cells (PBMCs), taken at baseline. These receptors were obtained from a human donor with classical Hodgkin lymphoma.

The DNA of the CDR3 is TGTGCCAGTAGTATAGGAGCGGGACTTGGGATCATTCAGTACTTC. It yields the protein CASSIGAGLGIIQYF. The chain carries TRBV19 and TRBJ2-4; 7 bases map to TRBD2. This CDR3 spans 15 amino acids. Germline loops: CDR1 LNHDA, CDR2 SQIVND (reference sequence). V lost 1 base to trimming and J lost 9 bases; unmatched junction nucleotides: 9.

The genes are TRBV28 and TRBJ1-4; D unclear. Germline loops: CDR1 MDHEN, CDR2 SYDVKM. V lost 4 bases and J lost 6, with 18 bases in between. This CDR3 has 16 amino acids. CDR3 protein: CASSSLGRGRDEKLFF. The CDR3 nucleotides read TGTGCCAGCAGTTCCCTCGGGAGAGGGCGCGATGAAAAACTGTTTTTT.

The count of this clone is one. The chain combines TRBV9 with TRBJ1-1, with a tentative D call TRBD1 (6 bases). There are 16 residues in the CDR3. With 4 bases removed from V and 4 bases from J, the gap between germline ends came to 20 bases. The germline CDR1 and CDR2 sequences are SGDLS and YYNGEE. The CDR3 sequence: CASSPRGHAVTTEAFF. CDR3 coding DNA: TGTGCCAGCAGCCCAAGGGGACACGCCGTGACCACTGAAGCTTTCTTT.

About this clone: Compared with germline, one end of the junction differs, possibly owing to a read error. The chain carries TRBV2 and TRBJ2-7; D call uncertain. The CDR3 is 14 residues long. Germline lookup yields CDR1 SNHLY and CDR2 FYNNEI. The CDR3 loop reads CASSEGGGFGTRNF. CDR3 DNA: TGTGCCAGCAGTGAAGGCGGTGGGTTTGGCACTCGTAACTTC.

The V gene is TRBV5-1, the J gene TRBJ2-5; TRBD2 matches at 8 bases. With V trimmed by 4 bases and J by 2 bases, 13 bases remained unmatched. CDR1 SGHRS and CDR2 YFSETQ come from the germline V gene. The CDR3 is 17 amino acids. The CDR3: CASSLSPSGSLQETQYF. The CDR3 DNA reads TGCGCCAGCAGCCTGTCCCCCAGCGGGAGCCTACAAGAGACCCAGTACTTC.

The genes are TRBV5-1 and TRBJ1-1, with TRBD1 identical over 8 bases. CDR3 length: 15 amino acids. Trimming took 5 bases from V and 3 from J; bases not matched to a gene: 9. Germline assignment: CDR1 SGHRS and CDR2 YFSETQ. Here the CDR3 reads CASRTDRGGYTEAFF. The CDR3 nucleotides are TGCGCCAGCAGGACCGACAGGGGCGGTTACACTGAAGCTTTCTTT. Using reference TRBV5-1 and TRBJ1-1 for the parts outside the CDR3, the full variable domain is KAGVTQTPRYLIKTRGQQVTLSCSPISGHRSVSWYQQTPGQGLQFLFEYFSETQRNKGNFPGRFSGRQFSNSRSEMNVSTLELGDSALYLCASRTDRGGYTEAFFGQGTRLTVV.

The V gene is TRBV7-3, the J gene TRBJ2-6, with D perhaps TRBD1 (6 bases). V lost 5 bases to trimming and J lost 2 bases, with 13 bases between them. This CDR3 spans 16 amino acids. Germline V gene sequence: CDR1 SGHTA, CDR2 FQGTGA. In DNA form, the CDR3 reads TGTGCCAGCAGCACTCCAGGGGATCCTGGGGCCAACGTCCTGACTTTC. It yields the protein CASSTPGDPGANVLTF.

The genes are TRBV19 and TRBJ2-7; D may be TRBD1 or TRBD2 (5 bases each). The V gene lost 6 bases and the J gene lost 4 bases, with 19 bases spanning the gap. Germline V gene lookup returns CDR1 LNHDA and CDR2 SQIVND (reference sequence). The CDR3 covers 15 residues. The CDR3 nucleotides read TGTGCCAGTAGCCGCCGGGACCGCAAACTTTACGAGCAGTACTTC. Its translation is CASSRRDRKLYEQYF. Supplemented by reference TRBV19 and TRBJ2-7, the full variable domain reads DGGITQSPKYLFRKEGQNVTLSCEQNLNHDAMYWYRQDPGQGLRLIYYSQIVNDFQKGDIAEGYSVSREKKESFPLTVTSAQKNPTAFYLCASSRRDRKLYEQYFGPGTRLTVT.

The rearrangement uses TRBV30 and TRBJ1-6; D is uncertain. Trimming stripped 0 bases from V and 7 bases from J, with 4 bases between. CDR3 size: 12 residues. Germline V lookup: CDR1 GTSNPN, CDR2 SVGIG (reference sequence). The CDR3: CAWSVGNSPLHF. The DNA for the CDR3 is TGTGCCTGGAGTGTAGGGAATTCACCCCTCCACTTT. The full variable domain, completed using reference TRBV30 and TRBJ1-6, is SQTIHQWPATLVQPVGSPLSLECTVEGTSNPNLYWYRQAAGRGLQLLFYSVGIGQISSEVPQNLSASRPQDRQFILSSKKLLLSDSGFYLCAWSVGNSPLHFGNGTRLTVT.

The chain has TRBV10-3 and TRBJ1-6; a weak D match, TRBD1 (6 bases). Per germline, CDR1 ENHRY and CDR2 SYGVKD. V lost 5 bases to trimming and J lost 2 bases, with 10 bases between them. The CDR3 has 15 amino acids. The CDR3 loop reads CAISRGQTYNSPLHF. The CDR3 DNA reads as TGTGCCATCAGTAGAGGACAGACCTATAATTCACCCCTCCACTTT.

The chain is built from TRBV28 and TRBJ2-5, with D possibly matching TRBD1 (6 bases). Per germline, CDR1 MDHEN and CDR2 SYDVKM. The V and J ends lost 6 bases and 0 bases respectively, with 14 bases between them. The CDR3 totals 15 residues. CDR3: CASRGSSGDQETQYF. The CDR3 nucleotides read TGTGCCAGCAGGGGTTCGTCAGGGGACCAAGAGACCCAGTACTTC.

By sample share, this clone is medium-sized. The rearrangement joins TRBV6-6 to TRBJ1-5; no clear D gene. Germline V lookup: CDR1 MNHNY, CDR2 SVGAGI (reference sequence). This CDR3 is 15 amino acids long. V was pared by 4 bases and J by 5 bases, with 15 bases between. CDR3 sequence: CASSSGIPRDQPQHF. The CDR3 nucleotides are TGTGCCAGCAGTTCGGGCATTCCGAGGGATCAGCCCCAGCATTTT.

The rearrangement uses TRBV11-3 and TRBJ1-1, with D tentatively TRBD1 (6 bases). Trimming shortened V by 0 bases and J by 6 bases, and 8 bases separated the two germline ends. CDR3 length equals 13 residues. Per the germline V gene, CDR1 is SGHNT and CDR2 is YENEEA. The CDR3 sequence is CASSLDGQSEAFF. The CDR3 nucleotides read TGTGCCAGCAGCTTAGACGGACAGTCTGAAGCTTTCTTT. The full variable domain, completed using reference TRBV11-3 and TRBJ1-1, is EAGVVQSPRYKIIEKKQPVAFWCNPISGHNTLYWYLQNLGQGPELLIRYENEEAVDDSQLPKDRFSAERLKGVDSTLKIQPAELGDSAVYLCASSLDGQSEAFFGQGTRLTVV.

The chain has TRBV4-2 and TRBJ2-1; 11 bases map to TRBD2. Germline loops: CDR1 LGHNA, CDR2 YNFKEQ. This CDR3 has 16 amino acids. J gave up 4 bases and V 2 bases, and 4 bases lay outside the gene matches. CDR3 DNA: TGTGCCAGCAGCCAATCCGGGACTAGCGGATACAATGAGCAGTTCTTC. This translates into CASSQSGTSGYNEQFF.

This clone was counted once. The CDR3 loop reads CASSSTGTGQQPQHF. The CDR3 nucleotides are TGTGCCAGCAGCTCGACCGGGACAGGGCAACAGCCCCAGCATTTT. The chain is built from TRBV7-9 and TRBJ1-5; 9 bases map to TRBD1. V dropped 4 bases and J dropped 7; count of bases not matched to a gene: 8. The CDR3 consists of 15 residues. CDR1 and CDR2 (germline): SEHNR, FQNEAQ (reference sequence).

The gene calls are TRBV10-3 and TRBJ2-2; 7 bases align to TRBD2. V shed 8 bases, J shed 3 bases, and the junction held 9 bases outside the gene matches. The germline gives CDR1 ENHRY, CDR2 SYGVKD. The CDR3 loop spans 15 amino acids. This CDR3 is CAISVRREYTGELFF. CDR3 bases: TGTGCCATCTCCGTCCGGCGGGAGTACACCGGGGAGCTGTTTTTT.

This clone was counted a few times. The chain links TRBV7-2 to TRBJ2-7; D is unresolved. The germline V gene has CDR1 SGHTA and CDR2 FQGNSA. The CDR3 consists of 13 residues. Trimming removed 5 bases from V and 0 bases from J, with 8 bases in between. In DNA form, the CDR3 reads TGTGCCAGCAGCCTCCGGGCCTCCTACGAGCAGTACTTC. It specifies CASSLRASYEQYF.

The rearrangement joins TRBV6-1 to TRBJ2-7; D remains unclear. The CDR3 extends over 12 amino acids. V dropped 6 bases and J dropped 5 bases, with 11 bases sitting between them. From germline, CDR1 is MNHNS and CDR2 SASEGT. The CDR3 is CASRDDFDEQYF. DNA for the CDR3: TGTGCCAGCAGGGACGACTTCGACGAGCAGTACTTC.

The chain combines TRBV10-3 with TRBJ2-7; TRBD1 agrees at 8 bases. With V trimmed by 4 bases and J by 2 bases, 4 bases remained unmatched. The CDR3 has 14 amino acids. Germline loops: CDR1 ENHRY, CDR2 SYGVKD. For the CDR3, the DNA is TGTGCCATCAGTGCCGGGACAGGAACCTACGAGCAGTACTTC. Its protein is CAISAGTGTYEQYF.

The rearrangement links TRBV5-1 to TRBJ2-1; 8 positions match TRBD2. Germline trimming cut 0 bases from V and 5 bases from J; bases unmatched to any gene: 10. There are 17 residues in the CDR3. The germline V gene encodes CDR1 SGHRS and CDR2 YFSETQ. Here the CDR3 reads CASSLGPSGSGDNEQFF. Here the CDR3 DNA reads TGCGCCAGCAGCTTGGGACCAAGCGGGAGCGGCGACAATGAGCAGTTCTTC.

This clone was detected a few times. This sequence joins TRBV19 and TRBJ1-2; tentative D call: TRBD1 (5 bases). Germline CDR1 and CDR2: LNHDA and SQIVND (reference sequence). This CDR3 spans 16 amino acids. The germline V and J ends were trimmed by 6 bases and 0 bases, with 17 bases remaining between them. CDR3 in amino acids: CASRDFRQSANYGYTF. CDR3 sequence (DNA): TGTGCCAGTAGGGACTTCCGACAGTCTGCTAACTATGGCTACACCTTC. Together with reference TRBV19 and TRBJ1-2, the CDR3 gives the full variable domain: DGGITQSPKYLFRKEGQNVTLSCEQNLNHDAMYWYRQDPGQGLRLIYYSQIVNDFQKGDIAEGYSVSREKKESFPLTVTSAQKNPTAFYLCASRDFRQSANYGYTFGSGTRLTVV.

The chain recombines TRBV21-1 with TRBJ1-1. TRBV21-1 has pseudogene status. CDR3 length: 12 residues. As DNA, the CDR3 is TGTGCCAACCCTTCCCAGAACACTGAAGCTTTCTTT. Amino acid sequence: CANPSQNTEAFF.

The genes are TRBV4-3 and TRBJ2-3, with 10 bases aligning to TRBD2. CDR1 and CDR2 from the germline V gene are LGHNA and YSLEER. J lost 5 bases, V lost 0 bases, and 8 bases had no gene match. The CDR3 length is 17 residues. The CDR3 bases are TGCGCCAGCAGCCAAGAAGGACTAGCGGTCTGGGTAGATACGCAGTATTTT. Translating gives CASSQEGLAVWVDTQYF.

The V and J genes are TRBV7-9 and TRBJ2-1; TRBD2 aligns across 12 bases. This CDR3 contains 17 residues. Trimming cost V 2 bases and J 4 bases; bases outside gene matches: 6. CDR1 and CDR2 (germline): SEHNR, FQNEAQ (reference sequence). The CDR3 nucleotides are TGTGCCAGCAGCTTATTGGGACTAGCGGGCGGATACAATGAGCAGTTCTTC. It yields the protein CASSLLGLAGGYNEQFF.

The gene calls are TRBV5-4 and TRBJ1-2; 8 bases align to TRBD1. This CDR3 has 15 amino acids. After removal of 9 bases from V and 4 bases from J, the junction contained 14 bases not matched to a gene. Per the germline V gene, CDR1 is SGHNT and CDR2 is YYREEE (reference sequence). CDR3 protein: CATQRRGQAFYGYTF. The CDR3 region has the DNA TGTGCCACCCAACGCCGGGGACAGGCCTTCTATGGCTACACCTTC.

This clone was recorded once. The chain has TRBV5-4 and TRBJ1-5; TRBD1 matches at 9 bases. Germline V gene data show CDR1 as SGHNT and CDR2 as YYREEE (reference sequence). The V segment lost 4 bases and the J segment 7 bases; nucleotides outside the gene matches: 6. This CDR3 is 14 amino acids long. The CDR3 coding sequence is TGTGCCAGCAGCCTAGGACAGGGGATGCAGCCCCAGCATTTT. Its protein is CASSLGQGMQPQHF.

The chain combines TRBV28 with TRBJ2-7, with 9 bases lining up with TRBD2. The trim removed 8 bases at V and 3 bases at J, leaving 2 bases unmatched. The CDR3 is 12 residues long. Germline-derived CDR1 and CDR2 are MDHEN and SYDVKM. The CDR3 protein is CASFSGSYEQYF. The DNA of the CDR3 is TGTGCCAGCTTTAGCGGGAGCTACGAGCAGTACTTC.

The V call is TRBV5-4, the J call TRBJ1-4; maybe TRBD1 (5 bases). The germline V gene encodes CDR1 SGHNT and CDR2 YYREEE (reference sequence). V shed 4 bases and J shed 8 bases, with 21 bases lying between them. The CDR3 consists of 16 residues. CDR3 in DNA: TGTGCCAGCAGCCCCTCATCCGGGGGATTAGGCGAAAAACTGTTTTTT. Its protein product is CASSPSSGGLGEKLFF. Variable domain in full (rest from reference TRBV5-4 and TRBJ1-4): ETGVTQSPTHLIKTRGQQVTLRCSSQSGHNTVSWYQQALGQGPQFIFQYYREEENGRGNFPPRFSGLQFPNYSSELNVNALELDDSALYLCASSPSSGGLGEKLFFGSGTQLSVL.